Presented here are 12 T cell receptor beta chains from one specimen sequenced in a study of T-cell memory formation after mild COVID-19. One entry per CDR3 protein results from TCRdb running MiXCR on the 5' RACE reads. This table has 90,000 to 120,000 distinct CDR3 sequences, around 14% appearing once. Sequenced: PBMCs or a T cell subset sorted from them (not recorded which). Receptor source: a man younger than 35 who had mild COVID-19 (a few samples of this study predate the infection). Cell type and time point are not known.

This clonotype was observed a handful of times. The gene calls are TRBV27 and TRBJ2-6; D is unresolved. V was trimmed by 5 bases and J by 0 bases, leaving 5 bases between them. The CDR3 consists of 14 residues. Germline V gene lookup returns CDR1 MNHEY and CDR2 SMNVEV (reference sequence). Written as DNA, the CDR3 is TGTGCCAGCAGTGACGTCTCTGGGGCCAACGTCCTGACTTTC. This gives the protein CASSDVSGANVLTF.

This clonotype was detected a few times. The chain recombines TRBV12-3 or TRBV12-4 with TRBJ2-6; 10 bases match TRBD1. V lost 6 bases, J lost 0 bases, and 11 bases stayed unmatched. The CDR3 sequence is 19 residues long. CDR3 region: CASRPKPGTGVSGANVLTF. The CDR3 nucleotides read TGTGCCAGCAGGCCCAAACCCGGGACAGGGGTCTCTGGGGCCAACGTCCTGACTTTC.

The chain joins TRBV3-1 to TRBJ2-5; 7 nucleotides match TRBD2. The germline V gene encodes CDR1 LGHDT and CDR2 YNNKEL (reference sequence). The CDR3 loop spans 16 amino acids. V dropped 0 bases and J dropped 6; count of bases not matched to a gene: 10. The CDR3 loop reads CASSQDMWGGRKTQYF. CDR3 sequence (DNA): TGTGCCAGCAGCCAAGATATGTGGGGGGGAAGGAAGACCCAGTACTTC.

This clonotype turned up a few times. The chain is built from TRBV7-9 and TRBJ2-3; 9 nucleotides agree with TRBD1. The V gene's germline CDR1 is SEHNR and CDR2 FQNEAQ (reference sequence). The CDR3 runs to 16 residues. The V and J ends lost 8 bases and 1 base, in that order; junction bases with no gene match: 10. CDR3 nucleotides: TGTGCCAGCTCCCATCCTCGGACAGGGGGCACAGATACGCAGTATTTT. Amino acid sequence: CASSHPRTGGTDTQYF.

The J gene is TRBJ1-1, the V gene TRBV12-3 or TRBV12-4; D remains unclear. CDR3 length: 12 residues. Deletions cut 5 bases from V and 8 bases from J, with 12 bases between. The CDR3 region is CASSPHRMEAFF. CDR3 bases: TGTGCCAGCAGTCCTCATCGAATGGAAGCTTTCTTT.

The chain joins TRBV5-1 to TRBJ2-3; D ambiguous. V lost 0 bases and J lost 7, with 18 bases in between. Germline values: CDR1 SGHRS, CDR2 YFSETQ. The CDR3 is 16 amino acids. The CDR3 spells CASSLVASPSAHTQYF. CDR3 DNA sequence: TGCGCCAGCAGCTTGGTTGCCAGTCCCTCGGCTCATACGCAGTATTTT.

The chain carries TRBV24-1 and TRBJ2-3; a possible D gene is TRBD1 (5 bases). The CDR3 has 14 residues. Deletions cut 6 bases from V and 6 bases from J, with 15 bases between. Germline CDR1 KGHDR, CDR2 SFDVKD. Here the CDR3 DNA reads TGTGCCACCAGTCCTCTGGTAGGGGCGGATACGCAGTATTTT. Protein sequence: CATSPLVGADTQYF.

This clonotype has only a few counts. The CDR3 region is CASSTERGGRETQYF. Written as DNA, the CDR3 is TGTGCCAGCAGCACCGAAAGAGGGGGGAGAGAGACCCAGTACTTC. The chain couples TRBV7-8 to TRBJ2-5, with D perhaps matching TRBD1 or TRBD2 (6 bases each). Germline V gene sequence: CDR1 SGHVS, CDR2 FQNEAQ. The CDR3 consists of 15 residues. V was pared by 5 bases and J by 4 bases, with 17 bases between.

This chain joins TRBV13 and TRBJ2-5, with 12 bases aligning to TRBD2. Losses at the gene ends were 10 bases for V and 6 bases for J; bases not matched to a gene: 9. The CDR3 extends over 14 amino acids. Germline V gene data show CDR1 as PRHDT and CDR2 as FYEKMQ (reference sequence). CDR3 sequence reads: CAIRSSGGVKTQYF. DNA for the CDR3: TGTGCCATACGCTCTAGCGGGGGGGTGAAGACCCAGTACTTC.

The rearrangement links TRBV5-1 to TRBJ2-7; D is perhaps TRBD2 (5 bases). V was trimmed by 2 bases and J by 7 bases, leaving 10 bases between them. Germline V lookup: CDR1 SGHRS, CDR2 YFSETQ. The CDR3 totals 12 residues. The CDR3 nucleotides read TGCGCCAGCAGCTTTGCGGGCGGGGAGCAGTACTTC. Translation: CASSFAGGEQYF.

This clonotype was observed many times. One end of the junction fails to match germline, which may point to a read error. The V gene is TRBV5-1, the J gene TRBJ1-1; no definite D call. The CDR3 spans 12 residues. Per germline, CDR1 SGHRS and CDR2 YFSETQ. CDR3 sequence reads: CASSLRGTEAFF. The DNA for the CDR3 is TGTGCCAGCAGCTTACGGGGCACTGAAGCTTTCTTT.

The chain couples TRBV4-1 to TRBJ1-1; D gene unclear. V was trimmed by 1 base and J by 5 bases, leaving 11 bases between them. In germline, CDR1 is MGHRA, CDR2 YSYEKL. CDR3 length equals 14 residues. CDR3 sequence: CASSQVKGSTEAFF. The CDR3 nucleotides are TGCGCCAGCAGCCAAGTCAAAGGGAGTACTGAAGCTTTCTTT.